This T cell receptor (beta chain) was observed in a study of siplizumab effects on memory and regulatory T cells. Study conclusions and caveats: Unstimulated subsets captured only a minor fraction of alloreactive clones. Only a minority of proliferating CD4+ or CD8+ clones had an assignable naive or memory phenotype, with roughly 80-96% lacking one. In controls, 26.9% of mappable alloreactive CD4+ clones were Treg-derived on average, versus approximately 70% with siplizumab. There was no confirmation of the suppressive function of proliferating Tregs from siplizumab cultures.

Sequenced by immunoSEQ multiplex PCR; TCRdb stores in-frame clones only, minus some. This table has some 70,000 clones, roughly 88% appearing once. A word on this clone: Its target is not known.

The CDR3 spans 16 residues. Germline CDR1 SGHNT, CDR2 YENEEA. V lost 2 bases and J 2 bases, leaving 13 bases between the germline ends. Sequencing was done on a sample of Tregs sorted from blood. This rearrangement joins TRBV11-3 to TRBJ1-5, with a weak D call TRBD1 (5 bases). The receptor's source is a human donor in good health. In DNA form, the CDR3 reads TGTGCCAGCAGCTTATCCGGGGGAGTGCGCAATCAGCCCCAGCATTTT. It is translated as CASSLSGGVRNQPQHF.